These 5 T cell receptor beta chains were all obtained from the same sample, sequenced in a study of cytomegalovirus exposure and HLA in healthy donors. The PCR ran on 60 Vbeta and 13 Jbeta primers. TCRdb keeps only in-frame clones here, not all; method: immunoSEQ multiplex PCR. The sample lists tens of thousands of clones, 73% occurring once. Input material: PBMCs. The origin of the receptors is a man in his fifties in good health and CMV-seronegative.

The rearrangement joins TRBV9 to TRBJ1-2; D is ambiguous. Between the trimmed V and J ends, which lost 0 bases and 4 bases, there was a span of 13 bases. CDR1 is SGDLS, CDR2 YYNGEE, per germline. CDR3 length: 15 amino acids. The CDR3 here is CASSVGALLGYGYTF. The DNA for the CDR3 is TGTGCCAGCAGCGTAGGGGCTCTTCTGGGCTATGGCTACACCTTC.

This clone was counted only a few times. The V gene is TRBV6-4, the J gene TRBJ2-3, with TRBD2 matching over 10 bases. The CDR3 is 15 amino acids. CDR1 MRHNA and CDR2 SNTAGT come from the germline V gene. V lost 0 bases to trimming and J lost 6 bases; unmatched junction nucleotides: 3. The CDR3 is CASSDSFSGGDTQYF. The CDR3, as DNA: TGTGCCAGCAGTGACTCGTTTAGCGGGGGGGATACGCAGTATTTT.

This chain links TRBV2 with TRBJ1-2; 10 nucleotides match TRBD1. The J segment lost 8 bases and the V segment lost 8 bases, leaving 17 bases of the junction unmatched. The CDR3 length is 16 residues. Germline V gene data show CDR1 as SNHLY and CDR2 as FYNNEI. The chain's CDR3 is CASQPRLTGGAWGYTF. The CDR3 bases are TGTGCCAGCCAACCGAGATTGACAGGGGGCGCGTGGGGCTACACCTTC. Full variable domain (rest looked up from reference TRBV2 and TRBJ1-2): EPEVTQTPSHQVTQMGQEVILRCVPISNHLYFYWYRQILGQKVEFLVSFYNNEISEKSEIFDDQFSVERPDGSNFTLKIRSTKLEDSAMYFCASQPRLTGGAWGYTFGSGTRLTVV.

The chain uses TRBV7-9 and TRBJ1-5, with TRBD1 matching 7 bases. The J segment lost 3 bases and the V segment lost 5 bases, leaving 4 bases of the junction unmatched. The CDR3 is 14 residues long. Germline CDR1 reads SEHNR; CDR2 reads FQNEAQ (reference sequence). The CDR3 sequence is CASSKGAPNQPQHF. The CDR3 region has the DNA TGTGCCAGCAGCAAGGGGGCTCCCAATCAGCCCCAGCATTTT.

Notes on this clone: At one end, the junction sequence differs from germline, possibly due to a read error. The CDR3 spells CSSSPDRGDTEAFF. CDR3 DNA sequence: TGTTCCAGCAGCCCCGACCGGGGGGACACTGAAGCTTTCTTT. The chain is built from TRBV7-9 and TRBJ1-1; D perhaps matches TRBD1 (5 bases). The germline CDR1 and CDR2 sequences are SEHNR and FQNEAQ (reference sequence). The CDR3 is 14 amino acids. The full variable domain, rest sourced from reference TRBV7-9 and TRBJ1-1, is DTGVSQNPRHKITKRGQNVTFRCDPISEHNRLYWYRQTLGQGPEFLTYFQNEAQLEKSRLLSDRFSAERPKGSFSTLEIQRTEQGDSAMYLCSSSPDRGDTEAFFGQGTRLTVV.